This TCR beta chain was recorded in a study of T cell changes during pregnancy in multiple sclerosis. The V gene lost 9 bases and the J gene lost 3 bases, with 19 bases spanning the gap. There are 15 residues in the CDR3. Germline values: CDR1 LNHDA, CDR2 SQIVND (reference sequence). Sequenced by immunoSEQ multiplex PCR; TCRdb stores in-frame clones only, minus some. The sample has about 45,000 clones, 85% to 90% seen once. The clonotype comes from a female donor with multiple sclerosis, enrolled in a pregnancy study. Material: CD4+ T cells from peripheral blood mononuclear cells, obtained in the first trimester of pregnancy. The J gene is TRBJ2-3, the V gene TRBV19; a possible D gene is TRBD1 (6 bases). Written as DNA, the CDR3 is TGTGCCAGCCAAGAGGGGCCAGGGGTTACAGATACGCAGTATTTT. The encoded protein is CASQEGPGVTDTQYF.